The rows below give T cell receptor beta chains drawn from one sample of a study of blood T cell repertoires in COVID-19. TCRdb keeps only in-frame clones here, not all; method: immunoSEQ multiplex PCR. This sample yields about 140,000 clones, of which about 76% are seen a single time; around 13% belongs to the top ten. The sample taken for sequencing was peripheral blood. The receptors were sampled from an elderly man with acute or convalescent COVID-19. The CDR3 runs from the conserved cysteine through the conserved F or W. Clone size is shown for a subset of rows, as once, few, many or a class of expanded clone.

TRBJ1-1	.	TRBV7-8	CASSLQGGTEAFF
TRBJ2-1	.	TRBV18	CASSLAPLAVSYNEQFF
TRBJ2-1	.	TRBV7-8	CASSLLQGYNEQFF
TRBJ1-1	few	TRBV28	CASSSTGAPLTEAFF
TRBJ1-4	.	TRBV5-4	CASSSGQGGEKLFF
TRBJ1-6	once	TRBV11-2	CASSLDSYSPLHF
TRBJ1-2	.	TRBV21-1	CASSITSGGAGGYTF
TRBJ2-1	.	TRBV2	CASRPLTGDRGQFF
TRBJ1-1	.	TRBV7-3	CASSLTTGNTEAFF
TRBJ2-3	.	TRBV5-1	CASSPGHYTDTQYF
TRBJ2-2	.	TRBV7-9	CASSYSDRNTGELFF
TRBJ1-2	.	TRBV6-2/TRBV6-3	CASSYSIPTGYGYTF
TRBJ1-5	.	TRBV12-3/TRBV12-4	CASAAGGDRVQHF
TRBJ2-2	.	TRBV15	CATSNDGYGELFF
TRBJ1-5	.	TRBV5-4	CASNVGGSNQPQHF
TRBJ2-3	many	TRBV5-1	CASSLYGTTSTDTQYF
TRBJ2-5	.	TRBV19	CASSKQGRETQYF
TRBJ2-3	few	TRBV14	CASSIRTGRVTDTQYF
TRBJ1-5	.	TRBV19	CASKPQGNQPQHF
TRBJ1-1	.	TRBV18	CASSSRLDTEAFF
TRBJ2-5	.	TRBV29-1	CSADQAAETQYF
TRBJ2-3	.	TRBV6-5	CASSPLAGGPDTQYF
TRBJ2-5	.	TRBV7-2	CASSFMVGETQYF
TRBJ1-2	once	TRBV6-6	CASGGTGYGYTF
TRBJ1-1	few	TRBV27	CASSLWGVGPHLDTEAFF
TRBJ2-1	.	TRBV7-8	CASSLSSGRYNEQFF
TRBJ2-3	.	TRBV27	CASSLRRTNADTQYF
TRBJ1-1	.	TRBV28	CASRHGQGRGNTEAFF
TRBJ1-2	once	TRBV5-1	CASSLLTGSGYTF
TRBJ2-1	once	TRBV28	CASSFGHTARGQFF
TRBJ2-3	.	TRBV9	CASSVVAADTQYF
TRBJ1-5	.	TRBV28	CASSPPEGGNQPQHF
TRBJ1-1	.	TRBV18	CASSPSDTEAFF
TRBJ2-5	.	TRBV5-4	CASSPRREGETQYF
TRBJ2-2	.	TRBV30	CAWRTGYTGELFF
TRBJ2-6	many	TRBV7-3	CASSLTPVSAANVLTF
TRBJ2-1	.	TRBV4-3	CASSQASGGAGSNEQFF
TRBJ1-6	.	TRBV5-6	CASSLARLRGGLSPLHF
TRBJ1-1	.	TRBV11-2	CASSLDTGGEAFF
TRBJ2-1	few	TRBV11-3	CASTPRGRKGFF
TRBJ1-3	.	TRBV28	CASSSRQRFGNTIYF
TRBJ2-7	.	TRBV19	CASTPTGPGPYEQYF
TRBJ2-7	.	TRBV27	CASRSQIDSYEQYF
TRBJ2-6	.	TRBV7-9	CASSLGPGAGSGANVLTF
TRBJ2-2	.	TRBV5-1	CASSIGGGNTGELFF
TRBJ1-6	.	TRBV30	CACQKDSRQGLHF
TRBJ2-6	.	TRBV5-1	CASSLEGNPGANVLTF
TRBJ1-5	few	TRBV2	CASSAPGNQPQHF
TRBJ2-2	many	TRBV6-2/TRBV6-3	CASSYSYGAGELFF
TRBJ1-6	.	TRBV5-6	CASSTGGHNSPLHF